This passage covers 5 T cell receptor beta chains from one sample sequenced in a study of cytomegalovirus exposure and HLA in healthy donors. The primer mix had 60 Vbeta and 13 Jbeta primers. The data were produced by immunoSEQ multiplex PCR, yet TCRdb's version contains in-frame clones alone and is incomplete. The repertoire holds around 130,000 clones, with around 9% as singletons. Sequencing was carried out using PBMCs. Receptors were obtained from a man in his forties in good health and CMV-seronegative.

V gene TRBV5-1 combines with J gene TRBJ1-6, with D possibly being TRBD1 (5 bases). This CDR3 is built from 16 residues. The germline CDR1 and CDR2 sequences are SGHRS and YFSETQ. V was pared by 4 bases and J by 0 bases, with 11 bases between. CDR3 nucleotide sequence: TGCGCCAGCAGCATGACAGCACTCTCCTATAATTCACCCCTCCACTTT. Its protein product is CASSMTALSYNSPLHF.

This chain uses TRBV19 with TRBJ1-2; D may be TRBD1 (5 bases). Germline values: CDR1 LNHDA, CDR2 SQIVND (reference sequence). CDR3 length equals 14 residues. The V and J ends lost 7 bases and 4 bases respectively, with 16 bases between them. CDR3 residues: CASNDRGEGYGYTF. In DNA, the CDR3 is TGTGCCAGTAATGATCGGGGGGAAGGCTATGGCTACACCTTC.

The rearrangement uses TRBV5-4 and TRBJ2-1; D may be TRBD2 (6 bases). Germline CDR1 reads SGHNT; CDR2 reads YYREEE (reference sequence). This CDR3 region has 17 residues. Trimming cost V 0 bases and J 0 bases, with 13 bases left between them. In nucleotides, the CDR3 is TGTGCCAGCAGCTTGGGGGGGAGGTCACTCTCCTACAATGAGCAGTTCTTC. Protein sequence: CASSLGGRSLSYNEQFF.

This clone has more than one count but fewer than ten. V usage is TRBV28 and J usage is TRBJ2-1, with D uncertain. Germline V gives CDR1 MDHEN, CDR2 SYDVKM. Between the trimmed V and J ends, which lost 6 bases and 6 bases, there was a span of 18 bases. This CDR3 contains 15 residues. The CDR3 DNA follows: TGTGCCAGCAGGGAATCGGCGGCAGACGCCAATGAGCAGTTCTTC. Its protein product is CASRESAADANEQFF.

This clone was observed a few times. The V and J genes are TRBV9 and TRBJ2-5, with D possibly matching TRBD1 (5 bases). Germline V gene sequence: CDR1 SGDLS, CDR2 YYNGEE. The germline V and J ends were trimmed by 6 bases and 0 bases, with 9 bases remaining between them. The CDR3 length is 13 residues. CDR3: CASKPDNQETQYF. In DNA, the CDR3 is TGTGCCAGCAAACCGGACAACCAAGAGACCCAGTACTTC.